This TCR beta chain was captured by sequencing in a study of radiation and T cells in renal cell carcinoma (dated by TCRdb to 2020 to 2021). Concerning the study at large: The samples were drawn from a clinical trial, where primary renal cell carcinomas were treated with 15 Gy of stereotactic body radiation therapy and then removed by nephrectomy 4 weeks afterward. In total, more than 50 samples underwent TCR beta sequencing: about 26 tumors plus 27 peripheral blood samples. A total of 4 million to 5 million unique CDR3 nucleotide sequences, encoding around 2.7 million unique CDR3 amino acid sequences, were found across all 50 or so samples. Results the study describes overall, beyond this receptor: Because the trial had a single-armed design, the trial could not examine how radiation dose or scheduling affected the TCR repertoire. Dynamics of the blood repertoire were not tracked past 4 weeks after treatment. Because pretreatment tumor biopsies were not available, the study could not determine whether clonotypes were already present within the tumor at baseline. In blood, the top tumor clonotypes increased between baseline and 2 weeks post-radiation and then shrank by 4 weeks, which suggests that tumor-resident clones expanded only transiently.

Trimmed from V: 4 bases; trimmed from J: 3 bases; junction bases lacking a gene match: 7. The germline V gene provides CDR1 SGDLS and CDR2 YYNGEE. The CDR3 numbers 15 residues from cysteine through phenylalanine. This entry keeps only the CDR3 DNA: 45 bases, framed from base 1. Explained via the paper, the time point label denotes: baseline pretreatment blood. The sample's treatment or condition label, decoded: 15 Gy SBRT to primary tumor, nephrectomy 4 weeks later. To follow tumor-enriched clonotypes, peripheral blood was collected serially from radiation-treated patients at baseline and again at 2 weeks and 4 weeks after SBRT. Every patient's renal cell carcinoma showed clear cell pathology. Genomic DNA for TCR sequencing was prepared using the QIAamp DNA Blood Mini Kit (Qiagen). The analyses included only samples that passed all quality control checks. Following the manufacturer's recommendations, the immunoSEQ kit was used to generate TCR beta libraries from genomic DNA. To prepare libraries, a first multiplex PCR with proprietary primers was run, followed by a second PCR that added unique barcodes, and a bead cleanup was done after each round. A kit-provided positive control reaction and a negative control reaction were included in every sample batch. The final libraries were assessed on an Agilent 4200 TapeStation D1000 ScreenTape, pooled by volume, and quantified by qPCR. Sequencing ran on an Illumina NextSeq500 with a MidOutput 150-cycle cartridge, using 156 Read1 and 15 Index1 cycles with kit custom primers. The pooled library was loaded at 1.0 pM, and approximately 20% PhiX control was spiked in. The authors processed their data as follows. The vendor-processed data were analyzed in R, and a clonotype was defined as all T cells that share the same CDR3 nucleotide sequence. In the clone abundance analyses, frequencies were normalized to the 10,000 most abundant clones in each sample. Before analysis, public T cell clones were removed, and these numbered fewer than six per sample on average. Tumor-enriched and baseline blood-enriched clonotypes were defined by at least a 32-fold difference in abundance between compartments. A beta-binomial differential abundance model was applied to find clonotypes that expanded or contracted between blood time points. Tumor-blood repertoire similarity was measured with the Baroni-Urbani and Buser coefficient, and groups were compared using two-tailed Wilcoxon tests in R. Imported from immuneACCESS, the table was reduced by TCRdb to in-frame sequences with V and J called. These copies leave out some clones; in studies compared against another copy, an unresolved V gene accounts for under half, and the cause of the remainder is not known. V and J calls and clone size are as listed in that table; D and trimming were resolved from the DNA. The sample table records about 150,000 clones; about 85% of these occur just once. Around 4.1% of the sample is in the top ten clones.

As to this clone: Its antigen remains unidentified. Per-base quality was not reported, and no clone a single base away is much larger than it.

The chain is made from TRBV9 and TRBJ2-1; 7 junctional bases match TRBD2. Source: blood, taken from a patient whose treatment included radiotherapy and nephrectomy. The sequence came from a woman aged 70-85 years with renal cell carcinoma. The CDR3: CASSPPAGNYNEQFF. The sequenced DNA: TGTGCCAGCAGCCCCCCAGCGGGGAACTACAATGAGCAGTTCTTC.